Following are 18 T cell receptor beta chains from one sample sequenced in a study of blood T cell repertoires in COVID-19. Repertoires were generated with immunoSEQ multiplex PCR, while TCRdb's copy carries only in-frame clones and drops some. The table includes roughly 200,000 clones, roughly four fifths detected once. Sequencing input: peripheral blood. The receptors were gathered from a man between 50 and 59 years old who had recovered from COVID-19.

The V gene is TRBV19, the J gene TRBJ2-3, with 7 positions matching TRBD2. V lost 4 bases to trimming and J lost 0 bases; unmatched junction nucleotides: 13. The CDR3 totals 18 residues. CDR1 and CDR2 from the germline V gene are LNHDA and SQIVND (reference sequence). The CDR3 sequence is CASSTPHLAATSTDTQYF. The CDR3 bases are TGTGCCAGTAGTACCCCTCATCTAGCGGCCACTAGCACAGATACGCAGTATTTT.

The chain uses TRBV10-3 and TRBJ2-1, with 8 bases fitting TRBD2. With 3 bases clipped from V and 7 bases from J, the junction kept 11 bases outside the gene matches. CDR1 ENHRY and CDR2 SYGVKD come from the germline V gene. This CDR3 is 16 amino acids long. CDR3 in amino acids: CAISEGTSGEDNEQFF. CDR3 in DNA: TGTGCCATCAGTGAAGGTACTAGCGGAGAGGATAATGAGCAGTTCTTC.

V gene TRBV11-3 combines with J gene TRBJ2-5; possibly TRBD1 for D (5 bases). Germline lookup yields CDR1 SGHNT and CDR2 YENEEA. The CDR3 consists of 18 residues. Trimming took 1 base from V and 4 from J, leaving 22 bases between them. CDR3 in amino acids: CASSLVPLPPQGRETQYF. CDR3 DNA: TGTGCCAGCAGCTTAGTACCCCTTCCCCCCCAGGGAAGAGAGACCCAGTACTTC.

This chain connects TRBV20-1 to TRBJ2-1; 8 bases fit TRBD2. The junction had 5 bases not matched to a gene; V was cut back by 3 bases and J by 1 base. The CDR3 has 15 residues. From germline, CDR1 is DFQATT and CDR2 SNEGSKA (reference sequence). The CDR3 bases are TGCAGTGCTAGTTTGGGCGGGAGGTCCTACAATGAGCAGTTCTTC. Its protein is CSASLGGRSYNEQFF.

This clone was detected only once. The chain joins TRBV7-9 to TRBJ2-3, with D hard to call. CDR1 SEHNR and CDR2 FQNEAQ come from the germline V gene (reference sequence). The CDR3 is 15 residues long. V dropped 1 base and J dropped 4 bases, with 12 bases sitting between them. CDR3 nucleotide sequence: TGTGCCAGCAGCTTAGGAACTCTATACGCAGATACGCAGTATTTT. This sequence encodes CASSLGTLYADTQYF.

The chain couples TRBV24-1 to TRBJ2-3; tentative D call: TRBD2 (6 bases). V lost 6 bases and J 3 bases, leaving 9 bases between the germline ends. The length of the CDR3 is 13 residues. Germline assignment: CDR1 KGHDR and CDR2 SFDVKD. CDR3 protein: CATSRAGTDTQYF. CDR3 in DNA: TGTGCCACCAGTAGGGCGGGAACAGATACGCAGTATTTT.

This chain uses TRBV6-2 or TRBV6-3 with TRBJ1-1; 9 bases match TRBD1. With V trimmed by 5 bases and J by 4 bases, 8 bases remained unmatched. The CDR3 spans 15 residues. CDR1 and CDR2 (germline): MNHEY, SVGEGT. CDR3 sequence (DNA): TGTGCCAGCAGTCGAATAGACAGGGGGATCACTGAAGCTTTCTTT. This encodes CASSRIDRGITEAFF.

There are a few counts of this clone. The rearrangement joins TRBV7-9 to TRBJ2-5; no firm D call. CDR1 and CDR2 from the germline V gene are SEHNR and FQNEAQ (reference sequence). This CDR3 contains 11 residues. V was clipped by 5 bases and J by 7 bases, with 8 bases between them. The CDR3: CASSEAGTQYF. The CDR3, as DNA: TGTGCCAGCAGCGAAGCCGGGACCCAGTACTTC.

The rearrangement uses TRBV18 and TRBJ2-7; D possibly corresponds to TRBD1 (6 bases). The CDR3 extends over 14 amino acids. With 1 base removed from V and 2 bases from J, the gap between germline ends came to 9 bases. The germline CDR1 and CDR2 sequences are KGHSH and LQKENI. CDR3 DNA sequence: TGTGCCAGCTCACCACAAAGGGACACCTACGAGCAGTACTTC. Residues: CASSPQRDTYEQYF.

This chain joins TRBV7-9 and TRBJ1-1; D is uncertain. V lost 1 base and J 6 bases, leaving 12 bases between the germline ends. The CDR3 totals 14 residues. The germline V gene has CDR1 SEHNR and CDR2 FQNEAQ (reference sequence). CDR3 bases: TGTGCCAGCAGCTTAGGATCCGGGTCCCCTGAAGCTTTCTTT. Translated, it gives CASSLGSGSPEAFF. The full variable domain, its missing parts supplied by reference TRBV7-9 and TRBJ1-1, is DTGVSQNPRHKITKRGQNVTFRCDPISEHNRLYWYRQTLGQGPEFLTYFQNEAQLEKSRLLSDRFSAERPKGSFSTLEIQRTEQGDSAMYLCASSLGSGSPEAFFGQGTRLTVV.

This chain links TRBV12-3 or TRBV12-4 with TRBJ2-7; D unresolved. The CDR3 covers 12 residues. The ends were cut back, 5 bases at V and 7 bases at J, with 12 bases in the middle. CDR3 region: CASSMQVEEQYF. Written as DNA, the CDR3 is TGTGCCAGCAGTATGCAGGTGGAAGAGCAGTACTTC.

The chain links TRBV6-6 to TRBJ1-2; TRBD1 is a possible D gene (5 bases). The V gene's germline CDR1 is MNHNY and CDR2 SVGAGI (reference sequence). The V end was cut by 4 bases, the J end by 4 bases, with 13 bases between. The CDR3 is made up of 14 amino acids. The CDR3 coding sequence is TGTGCCAGCAGTTTACAACAGGAGTTCTATGGCTACACCTTC. Amino acids: CASSLQQEFYGYTF.

The chain couples TRBV6-4 to TRBJ2-6; possibly TRBD1 for D (6 bases). Germline CDR1 and CDR2: MRHNA and SNTAGT. The CDR3 totals 15 residues. Trimming stripped 5 bases from V and 0 bases from J, with 8 bases between. This CDR3 is CASSKGDSGANVLTF. CDR3 sequence (DNA): TGTGCCAGCAGTAAGGGGGACTCTGGGGCCAACGTCCTGACTTTC.

This sequence joins TRBV5-1 and TRBJ1-2; D is possibly TRBD1 (5 bases). The CDR3 is made up of 14 amino acids. Germline V lookup: CDR1 SGHRS, CDR2 YFSETQ. V shed 4 bases and J shed 4 bases, with 14 bases lying between them. The CDR3 DNA is TGCGCCAGCAGCCCCACCCAGGGTATCTATGGCTACACCTTC. This codes for CASSPTQGIYGYTF.

The chain is built from TRBV7-6 and TRBJ2-1; TRBD2 aligns across 9 bases. Germline CDR1 is SGHVS and CDR2 is FNYEAQ. The CDR3 has 16 amino acids. The V gene end was trimmed by 1 base and the J gene end by 4 bases; junction bases not matched to a gene: 5. The CDR3 reads CASSLVTSGLYNEQFF. CDR3 sequence (DNA): TGTGCCAGCAGCTTAGTGACTAGCGGATTATACAATGAGCAGTTCTTC.

V usage is TRBV2 and J usage is TRBJ2-5; TRBD1 matches at 7 bases. The J segment lost 0 bases and the V segment lost 6 bases, leaving 4 bases of the junction unmatched. This CDR3 region has 14 residues. Germline V lookup: CDR1 SNHLY, CDR2 FYNNEI. CDR3 sequence reads: CASSLQGNQETQYF. CDR3 nucleotides: TGTGCCAGCAGCCTACAGGGGAACCAAGAGACCCAGTACTTC.

The chain recombines TRBV3-1 (or the pseudogene TRBV3-2) with TRBJ2-4; D is possibly TRBD1 (6 bases). The length of the CDR3 is 14 residues. Germline values: CDR1 LGHDT, CDR2 YNNKEL (reference sequence). Trimming took 4 bases from V and 9 from J, leaving 16 bases between them. CDR3 coding DNA: TGTGCCAGCAGCCCAGCAGGGGCCCCCTCCATTCAGTACTTC. This encodes CASSPAGAPSIQYF.

The chain couples TRBV5-4 to TRBJ2-5, with 11 bases aligning to TRBD2. With 2 bases clipped from V and 0 bases from J, the junction kept 9 bases outside the gene matches. Germline CDR1 is SGHNT and CDR2 is YYREEE (reference sequence). The CDR3 contains 18 residues. DNA for the CDR3: TGTGCCAGCAGCTTACCCGGGACTAGCGGAGCGTACCAAGAGACCCAGTACTTC. Amino acids: CASSLPGTSGAYQETQYF.